A single sample is the source of the 22 T cell receptor beta chains below, sequenced in a study of T-cell memory formation after mild COVID-19. TCRdb used MiXCR to reprocess the 5' RACE reads, holding one entry per CDR3 protein. The sample lists approximately 250,000 distinct CDR3 sequences; roughly a sixth were seen once. What was sequenced was PBMCs or a T cell subset sorted from them (not recorded which). These TCRs come from a young man who had mild COVID-19 (a few samples of this study predate the infection). Cell type and time point are not known.

This clonotype was recorded at least ten times. This chain uses TRBV5-1 with TRBJ1-2; 8 positions agree with TRBD1. This CDR3 has 12 amino acids. V shed 4 bases, J shed 6 bases, and the junction held 2 bases outside the gene matches. Germline V gene sequence: CDR1 SGHRS, CDR2 YFSETQ. CDR3 sequence: CASSTDRDGYTF. The CDR3, as DNA: TGCGCCAGCAGCACGGACAGGGATGGCTACACCTTC. The full variable domain, in which reference TRBV5-1 and TRBJ1-2 provide the parts outside the CDR3, is KAGVTQTPRYLIKTRGQQVTLSCSPISGHRSVSWYQQTPGQGLQFLFEYFSETQRNKGNFPGRFSGRQFSNSRSEMNVSTLELGDSALYLCASSTDRDGYTFGSGTRLTVV.

The chain couples TRBV10-3 to TRBJ1-1; a possible D gene is TRBD1 (6 bases). The CDR3 spans 15 residues. V dropped 0 bases and J dropped 0 bases, with 8 bases sitting between them. Per germline, CDR1 ENHRY and CDR2 SYGVKD. DNA of the CDR3: TGTGCCATCAGTGAGTCAGGGGGAGTGAACACTGAAGCTTTCTTT. Protein: CAISESGGVNTEAFF.

The chain employs TRBV20-1 and TRBJ1-6; 7 nucleotides align to TRBD1. Looked up from germline, CDR1 is DFQATT and CDR2 is SNEGSKA (reference sequence). The trim removed 8 bases at V and 7 bases at J, leaving 8 bases unmatched. The CDR3 consists of 13 residues. The CDR3 nucleotides are TGCAGTCAGAGGGACAGAGAAAATTCACCCCTCCACTTT. Its protein product is CSQRDRENSPLHF.

The rearrangement links TRBV19 to TRBJ1-1, with 10 bases fitting TRBD1. The germline V gene encodes CDR1 LNHDA and CDR2 SQIVND (reference sequence). With 6 bases clipped from V and 4 bases from J, the junction kept 8 bases outside the gene matches. The CDR3 runs to 15 residues. The CDR3 is CASRTGGAEGTEAFF. CDR3 in DNA: TGTGCCAGTAGGACAGGGGGCGCGGAGGGCACTGAAGCTTTCTTT.

The chain links TRBV5-6 to TRBJ1-2; D is uncertain. The CDR3 loop spans 13 amino acids. Between the trimmed V and J ends, which lost 6 bases and 4 bases, there was a span of 13 bases. CDR1 and CDR2 (germline): SGHDT, YYEEEE. The CDR3 DNA reads TGTGCCAGCACCCCCTGGGCGGTCTATGGCTACACCTTC. It translates to CASTPWAVYGYTF.

V and J are TRBV20-1 and TRBJ2-1, with D unclear. Germline assignment: CDR1 DFQATT and CDR2 SNEGSKA (reference sequence). The CDR3 extends over 15 amino acids. The V and J ends lost 3 bases and 0 bases respectively, with 12 bases between them. CDR3 in amino acids: CSARNRLSSYNEQFF. Here the CDR3 DNA reads TGCAGTGCTAGGAACCGGCTTAGCTCCTACAATGAGCAGTTCTTC.

In its sample, this clonotype was seen a few times. The chain links TRBV12-3 or TRBV12-4 to TRBJ1-5, with TRBD1 matching over 9 bases. This CDR3 is 13 amino acids long. J was trimmed by 14 bases and V by 6 bases; bases with no gene match: 11. This CDR3 is CASRRTGTGMEHF. As DNA, the CDR3 is TGTGCCAGCAGGCGAACCGGGACAGGGATGGAGCATTTT.

V gene TRBV6-8 combines with J gene TRBJ2-7; the match to TRBD1 covers 8 bases. The CDR3 covers 14 residues. CDR1 and CDR2 from the germline V gene are MNHGY and SAAAGT. V lost 4 bases and J lost 3; bases outside the gene matches: 5. Here the CDR3 reads CASSLRTGNYEQYF. Here the CDR3 DNA reads TGTGCCAGCAGTTTAAGGACAGGGAACTACGAGCAGTACTTC.

This sequence joins TRBV7-9 and TRBJ2-1; TRBD2 might be the D (7 bases). CDR1 is SEHNR, CDR2 FQNEAQ, per germline (reference sequence). This CDR3 region has 13 residues. V lost 3 bases, J lost 8 bases, and 11 bases lay in between. Written as DNA, the CDR3 is TGTGCCAGCAGCTTTCGGCGGGGGCATGAGCAGTTCTTC. The encoded protein is CASSFRRGHEQFF.

V gene TRBV6-6 combines with J gene TRBJ1-6; D call uncertain. Germline loops: CDR1 MNHNY, CDR2 SVGAGI (reference sequence). This CDR3 has 13 residues. Trimming removed 2 bases at V and 9 bases at J, with 8 bases between. In nucleotides, the CDR3 is TGTGCCAGCAGTTACCTCACCCGTTCACCCCTCCACTTT. Translation gives CASSYLTRSPLHF.

This clonotype was detected ten times or more. V is TRBV7-2 and J is TRBJ2-1, with 10 bases that match TRBD2. V was clipped by 6 bases and J by 5 bases; unmatched bases: 7. CDR3 length equals 15 residues. Germline V gene sequence: CDR1 SGHTA, CDR2 FQGNSA. The CDR3 here is CASRLLAGDNNEQFF. CDR3 coding DNA: TGTGCCAGCAGGTTGCTAGCGGGGGACAACAATGAGCAGTTCTTC. The full variable domain, in which reference TRBV7-2 and TRBJ2-1 provide the parts outside the CDR3, is GAGVSQSPSNKVTEKGKDVELRCDPISGHTALYWYRQSLGQGLEFLIYFQGNSAPDKSGLPSDRFSAERTGGSVSTLTIQRTQQEDSAVYLCASRLLAGDNNEQFFGPGTRLTVL.

In this sample, this clonotype turned up a few times. The chain couples TRBV28 to TRBJ1-5, with D maybe TRBD1 (6 bases). V was pared by 2 bases and J by 1 base, with 9 bases between. The CDR3 spans 15 residues. Germline-derived CDR1 and CDR2 are MDHEN and SYDVKM. This CDR3 reads CASSLQGISNQPQHF. DNA of the CDR3: TGTGCCAGCAGTTTACAGGGGATCAGCAATCAGCCCCAGCATTTT.

This chain connects TRBV6-5 to TRBJ2-3, with D perhaps matching TRBD2 (6 bases). Germline values: CDR1 MNHEY, CDR2 SVGAGI. This CDR3 is built from 15 residues. Trimming cost V 2 bases and J 1 base, with 10 bases left between them. The CDR3 reads CASSYGSGGTDTQYF. CDR3 in DNA: TGTGCCAGCAGTTACGGTAGCGGCGGCACAGATACGCAGTATTTT.

This clonotype was recorded many times. This chain uses TRBV30 with TRBJ1-1, with D possibly being TRBD1 (5 bases). Looked up from germline, CDR1 is GTSNPN and CDR2 is SVGIG (reference sequence). The CDR3 is made up of 14 amino acids. With 1 base removed from V and 10 bases from J, the gap between germline ends came to 19 bases. The CDR3 is CAWSGPPNRIGAFF. The CDR3 DNA reads TGTGCCTGGAGTGGTCCTCCTAACAGGATTGGAGCTTTCTTT.

The CDR3 protein is CASRTGRGRWAQYF. CDR3 sequence (DNA): TGTGCCAGCAGAACAGGACGCGGCCGGTGGGCCCAGTACTTC. This sequence joins TRBV28 and TRBJ2-5; D perhaps matches TRBD1 (5 bases). Germline V CDR1 and CDR2: MDHEN, SYDVKM. The length of the CDR3 is 14 residues. V was trimmed by 6 bases and J by 9 bases, leaving 20 bases between them.

This clonotype was picked up a small number of times. The chain is built from TRBV6-2 or TRBV6-3 and TRBJ2-7; TRBD1 is a possible D gene (5 bases). The CDR3 is made up of 13 amino acids. Germline CDR1 MNHEY, CDR2 SVGEGT. Trimming took 2 bases from V and 5 from J, leaving 10 bases between them. CDR3 residues: CASSYMGLDEQYF. CDR3 in DNA: TGTGCCAGCAGTTACATGGGGCTCGACGAGCAGTACTTC.

J is TRBJ1-2 and V is TRBV7-2; unclear D gene. The germline CDR1 and CDR2 sequences are SGHTA and FQGNSA. The CDR3 is made up of 13 amino acids. With 0 bases removed from V and 7 bases from J, the gap between germline ends came to 9 bases. The CDR3 protein is CASSLASRSGYTF. In DNA, the CDR3 is TGTGCCAGCAGCTTAGCTAGCAGGAGTGGCTACACCTTC.

V is TRBV4-3 and J is TRBJ2-3, with D unresolved. Trimming shortened V by 0 bases and J by 5 bases, and 12 bases separated the two germline ends. Germline lookup yields CDR1 LGHNA and CDR2 YSLEER. The CDR3 spans 15 residues. The CDR3, as DNA: TGCGCCAGCAGCCAAGAGGGTGTCGGTGGAGATACGCAGTATTTT. It translates to CASSQEGVGGDTQYF.

This clonotype was counted only a few times. The chain employs TRBV5-6 and TRBJ2-7, with D hard to call. Germline V gene lookup returns CDR1 SGHDT and CDR2 YYEEEE. Trimming shortened V by 1 base and J by 2 bases, and 13 bases separated the two germline ends. This CDR3 comprises 15 residues. The CDR3 DNA is TGTGCCAGCAGCTTGTGGCTTTTTGCGACCTACGAGCAGTACGTC. It encodes CASSLWLFATYEQYV.

This chain uses TRBV12-3 or TRBV12-4 with TRBJ2-3; 8 nucleotides match TRBD2. Trimming took 6 bases from V and 5 from J; bases not matched to a gene: 7. The CDR3 loop spans 14 amino acids. The CDR3 loop reads CASRTGGPGDTQYF. The CDR3 DNA reads TGTGCCAGCAGGACGGGGGGGCCGGGAGATACGCAGTATTTT.

This sequence joins TRBV20-1 and TRBJ2-2; D perhaps matches TRBD2 (5 bases). The CDR3 loop spans 14 amino acids. Germline-derived CDR1 and CDR2 are DFQATT and SNEGSKA (reference sequence). Trimming stripped 4 bases from V and 7 bases from J, with 16 bases between. Written as DNA, the CDR3 is TGCAGTGCTATAGACGGGGAACCTATCGGGGAGCTGTTTTTT. The encoded protein is CSAIDGEPIGELFF.

The chain has TRBV20-1 and TRBJ2-7; 8 bases are a match to TRBD2. CDR3 size: 15 residues. Germline CDR1 and CDR2: DFQATT and SNEGSKA (reference sequence). V lost 0 bases, J lost 5 bases, and 9 bases stayed unmatched. The DNA for the CDR3 is TGCAGTGCTAGAGATCACGGGGGGGCGCCCAACGAGCAGTACTTC. It codes for CSARDHGGAPNEQYF.